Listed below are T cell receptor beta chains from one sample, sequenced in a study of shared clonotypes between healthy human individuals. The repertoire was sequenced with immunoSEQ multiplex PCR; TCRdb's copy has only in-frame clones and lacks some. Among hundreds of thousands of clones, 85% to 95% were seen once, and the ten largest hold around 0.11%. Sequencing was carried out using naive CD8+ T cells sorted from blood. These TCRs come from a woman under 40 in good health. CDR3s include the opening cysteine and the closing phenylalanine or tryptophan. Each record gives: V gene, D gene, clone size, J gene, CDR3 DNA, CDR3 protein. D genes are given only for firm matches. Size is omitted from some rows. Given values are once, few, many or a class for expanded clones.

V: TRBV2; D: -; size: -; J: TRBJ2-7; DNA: TGTGCCAGCACTAAGGAGGAGGGCGAGGGATACGAGCAGTACTTC; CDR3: CASTKEEGEGYEQYF
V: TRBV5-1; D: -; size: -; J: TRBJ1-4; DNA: TGCGCCAGCAGCTTGGCCCAGGGGATTGATGAAAAACTGTTTTTT; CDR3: CASSLAQGIDEKLFF
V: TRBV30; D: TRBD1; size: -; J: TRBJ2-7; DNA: TGTGCCTGGAGTTTCGGGACAGGGATCCACGAGCAGTACTTC; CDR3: CAWSFGTGIHEQYF
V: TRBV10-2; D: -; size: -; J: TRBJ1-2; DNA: TGCGCCAGCAGTGAGTCGTTGTCGTTATATGGCTACACCTTC; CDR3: CASSESLSLYGYTF
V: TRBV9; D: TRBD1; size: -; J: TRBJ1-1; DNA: TGTGCCAGCAGCGCAGGGGGGTGGACTGAAGCTTTCTTT; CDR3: CASSAGGWTEAFF
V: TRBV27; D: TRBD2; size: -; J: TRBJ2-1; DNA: TGTGCCAGCAGTGCCCTCTTTGCGGGAGGGCCGGATGAGCAGTTCTTC; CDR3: CASSALFAGGPDEQFF
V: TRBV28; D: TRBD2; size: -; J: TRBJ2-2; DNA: TGTGCCAGCAGAACTAGCGGGACGAACACCGGGGAGCTGTTTTTT; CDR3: CASRTSGTNTGELFF
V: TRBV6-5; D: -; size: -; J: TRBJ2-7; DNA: TGTGCCAGCAGTTACGGCACAACTTACGAGCAGTACTTC; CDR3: CASSYGTTYEQYF
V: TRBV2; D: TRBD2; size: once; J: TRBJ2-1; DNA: TGTGCCAGCAGAGCTTCTAGCGGGAGGATTCCCAATGAGCAGTTCTTC; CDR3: CASRASSGRIPNEQFF
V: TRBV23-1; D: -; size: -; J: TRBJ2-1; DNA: TGCGCCAGCAAGGCGCGAACCTACAATGAGCAGTTCTTC; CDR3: CASKARTYNEQFF
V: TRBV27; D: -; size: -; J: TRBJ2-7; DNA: TGTGCCAGCAGCCACGCAGGTCCCTCCTACGAGCAGTACTTC; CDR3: CASSHAGPSYEQYF
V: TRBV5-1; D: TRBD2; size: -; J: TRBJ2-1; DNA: TGCGCCAGCAGCTTCGGCGGGAGTTCCTACAATGAGCAGTTCTTC; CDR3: CASSFGGSSYNEQFF
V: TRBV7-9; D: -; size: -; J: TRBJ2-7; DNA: TGTGCCAGCAGCTTAATGCAGGGATCGGAGGAGCAGTACTTC; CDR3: CASSLMQGSEEQYF
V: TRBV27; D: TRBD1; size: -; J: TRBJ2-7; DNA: TGTGCCAGCAGCGTCCTGGGACAGGGAGGCCACGAGCAGTACTTC; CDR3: CASSVLGQGGHEQYF
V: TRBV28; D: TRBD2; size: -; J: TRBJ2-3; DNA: TGTGCCAGCAGTGTGGGTGGACACTTAATTAGCGGGACCACAGATACGCAGTATTTT; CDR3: CASSVGGHLISGTTDTQYF
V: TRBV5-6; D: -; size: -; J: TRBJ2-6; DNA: TGTGCCAGCAGCGGGCGGTTCTCTGGGGCCAACGTCCTGACTTTC; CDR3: CASSGRFSGANVLTF
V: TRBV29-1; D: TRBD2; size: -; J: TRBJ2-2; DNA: TGCAGCGTTGAAGATCCGAGCGGGAGAGTCGACACCGGGGAGCTGTTTTTT; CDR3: CSVEDPSGRVDTGELFF
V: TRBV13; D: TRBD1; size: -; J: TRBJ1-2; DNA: TGTGCCAGCAGCTTACGAGGACAGGGAATGGGTGGCTACACCTTC; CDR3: CASSLRGQGMGGYTF
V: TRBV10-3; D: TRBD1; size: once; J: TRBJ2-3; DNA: TGTGCCATCAGTGCCCCGGGACAGGGTACTAGCACAGATACGCAGTATTTT; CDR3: CAISAPGQGTSTDTQYF
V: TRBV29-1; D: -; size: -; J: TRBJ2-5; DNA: TGCAGCGTGCGAAGGGGGGTGCTAGCTCAAGAGACCCAGTACTTC; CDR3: CSVRRGVLAQETQYF
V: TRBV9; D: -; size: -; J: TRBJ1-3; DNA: TGTGCCAGCAGCACTCAGGGTCAAGGAAACACCATATATTTT; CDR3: CASSTQGQGNTIYF
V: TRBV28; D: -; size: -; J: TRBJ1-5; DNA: TGTGCCAGCAGACCGACAGTTAATCAGCCCCAGCATTTT; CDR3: CASRPTVNQPQHF
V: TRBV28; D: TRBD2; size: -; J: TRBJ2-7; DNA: TGTGCCAGCAGCCTAGGACTAGCGGGAGACTTTAGGTCCTACGAGCAGTACTTC; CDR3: CASSLGLAGDFRSYEQYF
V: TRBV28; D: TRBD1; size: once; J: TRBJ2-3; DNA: TGTGCCAGCAGTGGGACAGGGGACACAGATACGCAGTATTTT; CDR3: CASSGTGDTDTQYF
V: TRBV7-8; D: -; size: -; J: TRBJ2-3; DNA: TGTGCCAGCAGCTTAGGTGGGAGCGTAATAGATACGCAGTATTTT; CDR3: CASSLGGSVIDTQYF
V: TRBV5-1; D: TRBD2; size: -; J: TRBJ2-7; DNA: TGCGCCAGCAGCTTGCGATCCGGCGGGAGCCTCTACGAGCAGTACTTC; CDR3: CASSLRSGGSLYEQYF
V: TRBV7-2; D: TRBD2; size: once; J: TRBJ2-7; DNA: TGTGCCAGCAGCCGAACACATGGGACTAGCGGGAGGAACGAGCAGTACTTC; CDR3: CASSRTHGTSGRNEQYF
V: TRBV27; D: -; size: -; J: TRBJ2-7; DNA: TGTGCCAGCAGCCCCTCGTGGGGCAGCTACGAGCAGTACTTC; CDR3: CASSPSWGSYEQYF
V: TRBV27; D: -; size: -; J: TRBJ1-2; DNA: TGTGCCAGCAGAGGAGGAGCCTACTATGGCTACACCTTC; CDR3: CASRGGAYYGYTF
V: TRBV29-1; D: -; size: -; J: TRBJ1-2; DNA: TGCAGCGTTGCCGAGGATGGCTACACCTTC; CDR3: CSVAEDGYTF